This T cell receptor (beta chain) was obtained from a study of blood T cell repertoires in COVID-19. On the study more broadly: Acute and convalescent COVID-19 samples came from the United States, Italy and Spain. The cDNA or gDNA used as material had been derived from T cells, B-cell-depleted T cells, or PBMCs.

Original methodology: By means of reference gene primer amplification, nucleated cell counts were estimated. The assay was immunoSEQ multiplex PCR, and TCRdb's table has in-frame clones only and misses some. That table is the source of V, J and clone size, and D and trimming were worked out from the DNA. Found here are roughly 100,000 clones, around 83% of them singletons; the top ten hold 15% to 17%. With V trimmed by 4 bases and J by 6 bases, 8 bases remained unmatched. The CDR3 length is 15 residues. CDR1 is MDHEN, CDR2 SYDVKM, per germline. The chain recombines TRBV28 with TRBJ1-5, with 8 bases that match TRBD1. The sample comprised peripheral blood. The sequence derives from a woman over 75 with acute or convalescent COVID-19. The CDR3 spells CASSSGQGGGQPQHF. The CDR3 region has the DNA TGTGCCAGCAGTTCCGGACAGGGAGGGGGTCAGCCCCAGCATTTT.